A selection of T cell receptor beta chains follows, all from one sample in a study of post-analysis software for immune sequencing data. Each CDR3 protein is one row after TCRdb ran MiXCR on the PCR reads. The table lists hundreds of thousands of distinct CDR3 sequences, 30% to 45% of them singletons. Sample: blood. These TCRs come from a girl between 5 and 17 years old with multiple sclerosis. Both conserved end residues are part of each CDR3. A D gene is named only where the DNA matches it firmly. Rows may omit the clone size; those that give it use once, few, many or a size class.

j_call | d_call | clone_size | v_call | cdr3_nt | cdr3_aa
TRBJ2-3 | . | many | TRBV6-6 | TGTGCCAGCAGCCCGGGACACCTAACAGATACGCAGTATTTT | CASSPGHLTDTQYF
TRBJ2-7 | . | . | TRBV11-2 | TGTGCCAGCAGCTGCCAACAGGGTCCCTACGAGCAGTACTTC | CASSCQQGPYEQYF
TRBJ2-3 | . | . | TRBV6-6 | TGTGCCAGCAGCTCGCTCGGGGCGGGTAATACGCAGTATTTT | CASSSLGAGNTQYF
TRBJ1-2 | . | . | TRBV9 | TGTGCCAGCAGCGGTTACTGGGTAGCGGACTATGGCTACACCTTC | CASSGYWVADYGYTF
TRBJ2-5 | TRBD1 | . | TRBV7-9 | TGTGCCAGCAGCTCGGGACAGGGACTAGAGACCCAGTACTTC | CASSSGQGLETQYF
TRBJ2-3 | TRBD1 | . | TRBV12-3/TRBV12-4 | TGTGCCAGCAGCGCCAGGGGGCTAGGAACAGATACGCAGTATTTT | CASSARGLGTDTQYF
TRBJ2-1 | TRBD1 | . | TRBV9 | TGTGCCAGCAGCGTAGGAGGACAGGCGATCAATGAGCAGTTCTTC | CASSVGGQAINEQFF
TRBJ2-7 | . | . | TRBV12-3/TRBV12-4 | TGTGCCAGCAGTTCCTCGGACAGAGTCTCCTACGAGCAGTACTTC | CASSSSDRVSYEQYF
TRBJ2-1 | . | . | TRBV20-1 | TGCAGTGCTAGTTCAAGTTCCAACTCCTACAATGAGCAGTTCTTC | CSASSSSNSYNEQFF
TRBJ2-5 | TRBD2 | few | TRBV7-2 | TGTGCCAGCAGCTTAGGGAGAATTCTAGCGGTCCAAGAGACCCAGTACTTC | CASSLGRILAVQETQYF
TRBJ1-1 | . | few | TRBV5-5 | TGTGCCGGATCCGGGACATCGAACACTGAAGCTTTCTTT | CAGSGTSNTEAFF
TRBJ2-5 | . | few | TRBV7-9 | TGTGCCAGCAGCTTAAGCCAGAGCCACCAAGAGACCCAGTACTTC | CASSLSQSHQETQYF
TRBJ1-6 | . | once | TRBV25-1 | TGTGCCAGCAGTGAATACGGGTCGTCGGGCAGGTATTCACCCCTCCACTTT | CASSEYGSSGRYSPLHF
TRBJ2-7 | . | many | TRBV20-1 | TGCAGTGCTCCCCCGTGGCAGGACCCCTACGAGCAGTACTTC | CSAPPWQDPYEQYF
TRBJ2-3 | . | . | TRBV4-1 | TGCGCCAGCAGCACTTACTTTCGGGGGGCCACAGATACGCAGTATTTT | CASSTYFRGATDTQYF
TRBJ2-4 | . | once | TRBV6-1 | TGTGCCAGCAGTGAAATTTTTCCGGGAGACAAAAACATTCAGTACTTC | CASSEIFPGDKNIQYF
TRBJ1-4 | . | . | TRBV12-3/TRBV12-4 | TGTGCCAGCAGTCTAGAACAGGGCCAGGAAAAACTGTTTTTT | CASSLEQGQEKLFF
TRBJ2-5 | TRBD2 | . | TRBV3-1 | TGTGCCAGCAGCCAAGATGCTAGCGGGGGATTACCTCGGACCCAGTACTTC | CASSQDASGGLPRTQYF
TRBJ1-2 | . | . | TRBV19 | TGTGCCAGTAGTCCTTTGGCTAACTATGGCTACACCTTC | CASSPLANYGYTF
TRBJ2-3 | TRBD1 | few | TRBV4-3 | TGCGCCAGCAGCCAAGGATCAGGGGGCCCCCCAGATACGCAGTATTTT | CASSQGSGGPPDTQYF
TRBJ2-1 | . | . | TRBV9 | TGTGCCGGCAGCGGGCGGACAGCGACGACCAATGAGCAGTTCTTC | CAGSGRTATTNEQFF
TRBJ1-2 | TRBD1 | . | TRBV7-9 | TGTGCCAGCAGCTCCGCGGGACAGAGAGCTAACTATGGCTACACCTTC | CASSSAGQRANYGYTF
TRBJ1-2 | TRBD1 | few | TRBV7-8 | TGTGCCAGCAGCCCCCAGGGGGGGCTATATGGCTACACCTTC | CASSPQGGLYGYTF
TRBJ1-5 | . | few | TRBV6-1 | TGTGCCAGCAGTGAAGTCCCCTACGGCAATCAGCCCCAGCATTTT | CASSEVPYGNQPQHF
TRBJ2-5 | . | few | TRBV3-1 | TGTGCCAGCAGCCAAGTCGCGGTTGCCGAAGAGACCCAGTACTTC | CASSQVAVAEETQYF
TRBJ2-7 | . | . | TRBV6-2/TRBV6-3 | TGTGCCAGCAGAGGCAGGGGCCACGAGCAGTACTTC | CASRGRGHEQYF
TRBJ1-1 | . | . | TRBV7-3 | TGTGCCAGCAGCCTTAGCACCGTCCGGGACACTGAAGCTTTCTTT | CASSLSTVRDTEAFF
TRBJ2-1 | . | few | TRBV14 | TGTGCCAGCAGCCCCCCGGGGGCGGGTGAGCAGTTCTTC | CASSPPGAGEQFF
TRBJ1-2 | TRBD1 | . | TRBV25-1 | TGTGCCAGCAGTGAACCCGGACAGGGGTTAAATGGCTACACCTTC | CASSEPGQGLNGYTF
TRBJ2-6 | . | . | TRBV7-9 | TGTGCCAGCAGCCATCCCAGAGGGAGCTCTGGGGCCAACGTCCTGACTTTC | CASSHPRGSSGANVLTF
TRBJ2-2 | TRBD2 | few | TRBV15 | TGTGCCACCAGCAGAGATGCGGGACTAGCGGGCGATTCCGGGGAGCTGTTTTTT | CATSRDAGLAGDSGELFF
TRBJ2-3 | TRBD2 | . | TRBV4-2 | TGTGCCAGCAGCCTGAGAGGGGAGACTAGCGGCCATAGCACAGATACGCAGTATTTT | CASSLRGETSGHSTDTQYF
TRBJ2-5 | . | few | TRBV4-2 | TGTGCCAGCAGCCAAGGGGCTGGCCAACGGGAGACCCAGTACTTC | CASSQGAGQRETQYF
TRBJ1-1 | . | few | TRBV20-1 | TGCAGTGCTAGGCGCCTTTTAGAAGCTTTCTTT | CSARRLLEAFF
TRBJ1-2 | TRBD1 | few | TRBV7-6 | TGTGCCAGCAGCCCCGGGACAGATACTAACTATGGCTACACCTTC | CASSPGTDTNYGYTF
TRBJ1-2 | TRBD1 | few | TRBV29-1 | TGCAGCGTTGAGGCAGGGGGTACCTATGGCTACACCTTC | CSVEAGGTYGYTF
TRBJ2-1 | TRBD1 | few | TRBV6-6 | TGTGCCAGCAGCATGCCTTTGACAGGGGGCCCCTACAATGAGCAGTTCTTC | CASSMPLTGGPYNEQFF
TRBJ2-1 | . | . | TRBV5-1 | TGCGCCAGCGGACATTCGGACTTCTACAATGAGCAGTTCTTC | CASGHSDFYNEQFF
TRBJ1-2 | . | few | TRBV6-2/TRBV6-3 | TGTGCCAGCAGTTACTCGGGACTTGGATATGGCTACACCTTC | CASSYSGLGYGYTF
TRBJ2-1 | . | few | TRBV9 | TGTGCCAGCAGCCCCCAAACCTGGGGCGGCAGGGTCTACAATGAGCAGTTCTTC | CASSPQTWGGRVYNEQFF
TRBJ1-2 | . | . | TRBV12-3/TRBV12-4 | TGTGCCAGCAGCCACGGGACTAAAAACTATGGCTACACCTTC | CASSHGTKNYGYTF
TRBJ2-3 | TRBD2 | . | TRBV6-5 | TGTGCCAGCAAGGCTAGCGGGGGGGTTAAAGATACGCAGTATTTT | CASKASGGVKDTQYF
TRBJ1-2 | . | . | TRBV7-9 | TGTGCCAGCAGCCAAGACAGGTCGGGGGGCTACACCTTC | CASSQDRSGGYTF
TRBJ2-5 | TRBD1 | . | TRBV5-1 | TGCGCCAGCAGATTCACTCCGGGACAGCAAGAGACCCAGTACTTC | CASRFTPGQQETQYF
TRBJ2-3 | TRBD2 | . | TRBV9 | TGTGCCAGCAGCCCCGGGACTAGCCGTTCCTCAGATACGCAGTATTTT | CASSPGTSRSSDTQYF
TRBJ2-3 | . | few | TRBV7-9 | TGTGCCAGCAGCCCACCCGGGGCAGGCTTGAGGGATACGCAGTATTTT | CASSPPGAGLRDTQYF
TRBJ2-5 | . | few | TRBV5-1 | TGCGCCAGCAGCTTGGGGCAGCCTGCGGAGACCCAGTACTTC | CASSLGQPAETQYF